This T cell receptor beta chain was recorded in a study of beta chain features in type 1 diabetes. Study observations and caveats: It was possible that PCR favored shorter templates, equally so in patients and controls.

Sorting produced populations that all topped 95% purity. What was sequenced were expressed TCRB transcripts, since all of the isolated RNA had been reverse transcribed. Some clones are missing from TCRdb's copy, which holds only in-frame ones; the method was immunoSEQ multiplex PCR. The profile shows fewer than 500,000 clones, about 14% of them singletons. This clone was picked up a small number of times. Its antigen is still unknown. V was shortened by 5 bases and J by 2 bases, with 14 bases between the two germline ends. CDR1 and CDR2 (germline): SGHVS, FNYEAQ. This CDR3 has 15 amino acids. The sample consisted of naive CD4+ T cells from blood. The sequence came from a man between 25 and 39 years old in good health. This chain uses TRBV7-6 with TRBJ2-3, with D unclear. The CDR3 DNA follows: TGTGCCAGCAGCGCCCAGTCGTTTGTCACAGATACGCAGTATTTT. Its translation: CASSAQSFVTDTQYF. Filled out from reference TRBV7-6 and TRBJ2-3, the complete variable domain reads GAGVSQSPRYKVTKRGQDVALRCDPISGHVSLYWYRQALGQGPEFLTYFNYEAQQDKSGLPNDRFSAERPEGSISTLTIQRTEQRDSAMYRCASSAQSFVTDTQYFGPGTRLTVL.